The clone carrying this TCR beta chain was detected once. Sequencing was performed with immunoSEQ multiplex PCR; in TCRdb, only in-frame clones are kept and a portion is missing. The sample contains hundreds of thousands of clones, 70% to 90% of which appear only once. Germline-derived CDR1 and CDR2 are WSHSY and SAAADI. With 0 bases clipped from V and 3 bases from J, the junction kept 9 bases outside the gene matches. CDR3 length: 17 residues. This specimen belongs to a study of blood T cell repertoires in COVID-19. Study information: COVID-19 samples from acute and convalescent phases originated in the United States, Italy and Spain.

This TCR derives from a woman aged 18-29 years who had been exposed to COVID-19. The chain links TRBV10-2 to TRBJ2-7; TRBD2 aligns across 9 bases. Sequences were obtained from PBMCs or T cells enriched from blood (not recorded which). The CDR3: CASSESRDSGSDYEQYF. The CDR3 nucleotides are TGCGCCAGCAGTGAGTCGAGAGATAGCGGGAGTGACTACGAGCAGTACTTC.